The 4 T cell receptor beta chains below come from one sample, sequenced in a study of T cell responses to AZD1222 COVID-19 vaccine. Sequencing was performed with immunoSEQ multiplex PCR; in TCRdb, only in-frame clones are kept and a portion is missing. The sample includes 75,000 to 100,000 clones, around 90% seen only once; the top ten take around 2%. Sequencing was performed on peripheral blood, taken on day 0 of AZD1222 vaccination. The receptors stem from an adult in good health.

The CDR3 sequence: CASSVGGGLTPQHF. DNA of the CDR3: TGTGCCAGCAGCGTAGGGGGCGGCCTAACGCCCCAGCATTTT. The chain has TRBV9 and TRBJ1-5, with a tentative D call TRBD1 (5 bases). Trimming cost V 0 bases and J 9 bases, with 13 bases left between them. There are 14 residues in the CDR3. CDR1 and CDR2 from the germline V gene are SGDLS and YYNGEE.

The rearrangement uses TRBV7-2 and TRBJ1-6, with D unclear. The CDR3 is 17 residues long. Germline CDR1 and CDR2: SGHTA and FQGNSA. The V and J ends lost 1 base and 2 bases respectively, with 12 bases between them. The DNA for the CDR3 is TGTGCCAGCAGCTTAGTGGGTGGAGGCACCTATAATTCACCCCTCCACTTT. It translates to CASSLVGGGTYNSPLHF.

The chain couples TRBV4-3 to TRBJ2-3, with D perhaps assigned TRBD1 or TRBD2 (6 bases each). Germline V gene sequence: CDR1 LGHNA, CDR2 YSLEER. The CDR3 has 16 residues. V gave up 4 bases and J gave up 0 bases, with 14 bases separating them. CDR3 coding DNA: TGCGCCAGCAGCCTCCTGCCGGGGGCTAGCACAGATACGCAGTATTTT. It is translated as CASSLLPGASTDTQYF.

The gene calls are TRBV10-3 and TRBJ1-4; D not certain. Germline loops: CDR1 ENHRY, CDR2 SYGVKD. The CDR3 extends over 16 amino acids. Trimming removed 0 bases from V and 0 bases from J, with 8 bases in between. The CDR3 sequence is CAISESTGATNEKLFF. The CDR3 DNA reads TGTGCCATCAGTGAGTCGACGGGTGCAACTAATGAAAAACTGTTTTTT.